Listed below are T cell receptor beta chains from one sample, sequenced in a study of blood T cell repertoires in COVID-19. Assay: immunoSEQ multiplex PCR; the TCRdb copy retains only in-frame clones and omits some. The sample gives about 160,000 clones, approximately 91% of which show up once; roughly 2.1% is in the top ten. The source material was peripheral blood. Every receptor here comes from a man aged 18 to 29 with acute or convalescent COVID-19. CDR3s include the opening cysteine and the closing phenylalanine or tryptophan. Each record gives: J gene, CDR3 length, D gene, clone size, V gene, CDR3 DNA, CDR3 protein. The D gene is left open where the match is weak. Part of the rows lack a size; the others show once, few, many or a class for expanded clones.

TRBJ1-1 16 NA NA TRBV30 TGTGCCTGGAGATCAATTCTCCGGACACCTCAAAGGGAAGCTTTCTTT CAWRSILRTPQREAFF
TRBJ1-2 15 TRBD1 NA TRBV5-1 TGCGCCAGCAGCTCCCTAACAGGGGGATCCTATGGCTACACCTTC CASSSLTGGSYGYTF
TRBJ1-2 14 NA NA TRBV19 TGTGCCAGTAGAGTAGATATCGCTAACTATGGCTACACCTTC CASRVDIANYGYTF
TRBJ1-2 13 NA NA TRBV5-4 TGTGCCAGCAGCTCGACAACTGGCTATGGCTACACCTTC CASSSTTGYGYTF
TRBJ1-5 14 TRBD1 NA TRBV20-1 TGCAGTGCTAGTGGGACAGGGGGCGCCGAGCCCCAGCATTTT CSASGTGGAEPQHF
TRBJ1-1 19 NA NA TRBV4-2 TGTGCCAGCAGCCACCTACGCGGTACCGGGACGGGACAGAACACTGAAGCTTTCTTT CASSHLRGTGTGQNTEAFF
TRBJ2-2 16 TRBD2 NA TRBV3-1/TRBV3-2 TGTGCCAGCAGCTTTCGAGGGGGACTAGCAGCCGGGGAGCTGTTTTTT CASSFRGGLAAGELFF
TRBJ1-3 18 TRBD1 NA TRBV19 TGTGCCAGTAGTATGGGATTGTTACAGGGGGCGCCTGGAAACACCATATATTTT CASSMGLLQGAPGNTIYF
TRBJ1-1 13 TRBD1 NA TRBV5-6 TGTGCCACCAAACAGGGGGCGAACACTGAAGCTTTCTTT CATKQGANTEAFF
TRBJ2-3 13 NA NA TRBV5-1 TGCGCCAGCTACACAGGGATCGAAGATACGCAGTATTTT CASYTGIEDTQYF
TRBJ2-1 16 TRBD2 NA TRBV27 TGTGCCAGCACCACTAGGGGTGGGGGGGCCTACAATGAGCAGTTCTTC CASTTRGGGAYNEQFF
TRBJ2-1 13 NA NA TRBV27 TGTGCCAGCAGTTTTTTCAGCTACAATGAGCAGTTCTTC CASSFFSYNEQFF
TRBJ1-2 11 NA NA TRBV6-1 TGTGCCAGCAGTGAACTCTCCCTTGACACCTTC CASSELSLDTF
TRBJ1-3 17 NA NA TRBV19 TGTGCCAGTAGCGACCCCTACCGCGGGGGGCTTGGAAACACCATATATTTT CASSDPYRGGLGNTIYF
TRBJ2-3 16 TRBD2 NA TRBV5-6 TGTGCCAGCAGCTTGGCCAGCGGGAGTCTGGTAGATACGCAGTATTTT CASSLASGSLVDTQYF
TRBJ1-2 16 NA NA TRBV6-6 TGTGCCAGCAGCAAAGATAGAGGGACACCGAGGGATGGCTACACCTTC CASSKDRGTPRDGYTF
TRBJ2-3 13 NA NA TRBV5-1 TGCGCCAGCAGCTTGGCGGGATCCGATACGCAGTATTTT CASSLAGSDTQYF
TRBJ2-5 11 NA few TRBV7-9 TGTGCCAGCAGCTCTCAAGAGACCCAGTACTTC CASSSQETQYF
TRBJ1-6 14 NA NA TRBV6-6 TGTGCCAGCAGGGGCAGCTCCTATAATTCACCCCTCCACTTT CASRGSSYNSPLHF
TRBJ1-1 12 NA NA TRBV18 TGTGCCAGCTCACAGGGGATCACTGAAGCTTTCTTT CASSQGITEAFF
TRBJ2-5 15 TRBD1 NA TRBV24-1 TGTGCCACCAGTGATGGACAGGGGACCCAAGAGACCCAGTACTTC CATSDGQGTQETQYF
TRBJ1-2 13 NA NA TRBV6-5 TGTGCCAGCAGCTCCCCTAATACGCATGGCTACACCTTC CASSSPNTHGYTF
TRBJ2-6 19 TRBD1 once TRBV27 TGTGCCAGCAGTTCATGGACAGGGCTATCCGCTCGAATGGCCAACGTCCTGACTTTC CASSSWTGLSARMANVLTF
TRBJ1-1 13 NA NA TRBV5-1 TGCGCCAGCAGCTTGGTAAGGGGGTCTGAAGCTTTCTTT CASSLVRGSEAFF
TRBJ1-2 14 TRBD1 NA TRBV19 TGTGCCAGTAGTGACCGGGACAGGGGGCTCGGCTACACCTTC CASSDRDRGLGYTF
TRBJ1-1 18 TRBD1 NA TRBV7-6 TGTGCCAGCAGCTTAGTTTCGACAGGGGGGACTCTGAACACTGAAGCTTTCTTT CASSLVSTGGTLNTEAFF
TRBJ1-2 13 NA NA TRBV6-5 TGTGCCAGCAGTTATGAGGATTTCTATGGCTACACCTTC CASSYEDFYGYTF
TRBJ1-5 14 NA NA TRBV9 TGTGCCAGCAGCCCCGGAGCGGGGCACCAGCCCCAGCATTTT CASSPGAGHQPQHF
TRBJ2-1 16 NA NA TRBV19 TGTGCCAGTAGTATCAGTCGGACAGCGCCAAACAATGAGCGGTTCTTC CASSISRTAPNNERFF
TRBJ2-3 15 TRBD2 NA TRBV5-6 TGTGCCAGCAGCCGCACCCTAGCGGGCACAGATACGCAGTATTTT CASSRTLAGTDTQYF
TRBJ2-1 13 NA NA TRBV27 TGTGCCAGCAGTTTATCTCGGAGTTATCCGCAGTTCTTC CASSLSRSYPQFF
TRBJ2-2 16 NA NA TRBV27 TGTGCCACCCGGCAAGTGGGCGAAGATCCCACCGGGGAGCTGTTTTTT CATRQVGEDPTGELFF
TRBJ2-7 14 NA NA TRBV7-9 TGTGCCAGCAGCTTAGAAACAGGGAGGGACGAGCAGTACTTC CASSLETGRDEQYF
TRBJ2-2 12 TRBD1 few TRBV12-3/TRBV12-4 TGTGCCAGCAGTAAACAGGGGCGGGAGCTGTTTTTT CASSKQGRELFF
TRBJ1-1 15 TRBD1 few TRBV6-5 TGTGCCAGCAGCCTAACTGGGACAGGAGGGACTGAAGCTTTCTTT CASSLTGTGGTEAFF
TRBJ1-2 17 TRBD1 NA TRBV5-1 TGCGCCAGCAGCACCGATACTACAGGGGGCGCTTCCCTCGGCTACACCTTC CASSTDTTGGASLGYTF
TRBJ2-3 16 TRBD2 NA TRBV9 TGTGCCAGCAGCTCTGGACTAGCGGGTTCCACAGATACGCAGTATTTT CASSSGLAGSTDTQYF
TRBJ2-7 13 NA once TRBV29-1 TGCAGCGTTGTCCCGACAGGATCCTACGGGCAGTACTTC CSVVPTGSYGQYF
TRBJ1-1 13 NA NA TRBV30 TGTGCCTGGAGTGTACCCCCTTTTACAGAAGCTTTCTTT CAWSVPPFTEAFF
TRBJ1-2 16 NA NA TRBV7-9 TGTGCCAGCAGTTCTAGGGGACACATGACTAACTATGGCTACACCTTC CASSSRGHMTNYGYTF
TRBJ1-1 14 TRBD1 once TRBV9 TGTGCCAGCAGCGTTCAGGGGGCCAACACTGAAGCTTTCTTT CASSVQGANTEAFF
TRBJ2-3 18 TRBD2 NA TRBV25-1 TGTGCCAGCAGGGACAGGGCGACTAGCGGGACTTCCACAGATACGCAGTATTTT CASRDRATSGTSTDTQYF
TRBJ2-1 16 TRBD2 NA TRBV5-5 TGTGCCAGCAGCTTGGCCGCAGCGGGAGGGCCGGGGGAGCAGTTCTTC CASSLAAAGGPGEQFF
TRBJ1-6 16 TRBD1 NA TRBV4-1 TGCGCCAGCAGCCAAGGACCGGGACAGGAAAATTCACCCCTCCACTTT CASSQGPGQENSPLHF
TRBJ1-1 15 NA NA TRBV4-1 TGCGCCAGCAGCCAAGCCCCTGACAGGAACACTGAAGCTTTCTTT CASSQAPDRNTEAFF
TRBJ1-5 15 TRBD1 NA TRBV19 TGTGCCAGTAATGACAGGGGTGGTTTAAACCAGCCCCAGCATTTT CASNDRGGLNQPQHF
TRBJ1-2 15 NA NA TRBV7-8 TGTGCCAGCAGCTTAGCGGCAGGGTTCTTCGGAGCCTACACCTTC CASSLAAGFFGAYTF
TRBJ2-7 14 NA NA TRBV5-5 TGTGCCAGCAGCTTGCCAGGGGCATCTTACGAGCAGTACTTC CASSLPGASYEQYF
TRBJ2-7 14 TRBD1 NA TRBV7-2 TGTGCCAGCAGCTCCCGACAGGGTTCGTACGAGCAGTACTTC CASSSRQGSYEQYF
TRBJ2-1 14 TRBD2 NA TRBV5-6 TGTGCCAGCAGCTTGGGGCTAGCGGGGGATGAGCAGTTCTTC CASSLGLAGDEQFF
TRBJ2-7 16 TRBD2 NA TRBV18 TGTGCCAGCTCACCACAAGGGATAGCGGGGAGGAACGAGCAGTACTTC CASSPQGIAGRNEQYF
TRBJ2-7 15 TRBD1 NA TRBV4-1 TGCGCCAGCAGTCTAAGTCCCCGGACAGGCTACGAGCAGTACTTC CASSLSPRTGYEQYF